The 10 T cell receptor beta chains listed next were all sequenced from one sample in a study of blood T cell repertoires in COVID-19. Some clones are missing from TCRdb's copy, which holds only in-frame ones; the method was immunoSEQ multiplex PCR. The sample has some 130,000 clones; over 65% are singletons. Sequenced sample: PBMCs or T cells enriched from blood (not recorded which). These receptors were taken from a woman aged 45-60 years who had recovered from COVID-19.

V is TRBV6-5 and J is TRBJ1-1, with TRBD1 matching over 9 bases. Looked up from germline, CDR1 is MNHEY and CDR2 is SVGAGI. J was trimmed by 3 bases and V by 6 bases; bases with no gene match: 5. The CDR3 extends over 14 amino acids. The CDR3 bases are TGTGCCAGCAGCTGGGACAGGGATGACACTGAAGCTTTCTTT. Protein product: CASSWDRDDTEAFF.

The chain has TRBV6-5 and TRBJ1-1, with a weak D call TRBD1 (6 bases). The CDR3 has 14 amino acids. The V end lost 6 bases, the J end lost 2 bases, and 13 bases lay between the germline ends. The germline V gene has CDR1 MNHEY and CDR2 SVGAGI. For the CDR3, the DNA is TGTGCCAGCAGACAGACAGGCCGAAACACTGAAGCTTTCTTT. Its protein is CASRQTGRNTEAFF.

This clone was detected ten times or more. The chain uses TRBV28 and TRBJ1-3; no definite D call. Germline assignment: CDR1 MDHEN and CDR2 SYDVKM. The CDR3 sequence is 12 residues long. Between the trimmed V and J ends, which lost 11 bases and 0 bases, there was a span of 8 bases. CDR3 in DNA: TGTGCCGTTTCCGGCTCTGGAAACACCATATATTTT. Protein: CAVSGSGNTIYF.

The V gene is TRBV24-1, the J gene TRBJ1-4; 8 bases agree with TRBD1. CDR1 and CDR2 (germline): KGHDR, SFDVKD. The V gene end was trimmed by 3 bases and the J gene end by 0 bases; junction bases not matched to a gene: 5. This CDR3 is 17 amino acids long. The CDR3, as DNA: TGTGCCACCAGTGATGACGGACAGGGCACAACTAATGAAAAACTGTTTTTT. Its translation is CATSDDGQGTTNEKLFF.

The rearrangement uses TRBV3-1 (or the pseudogene TRBV3-2) and TRBJ1-3; D ambiguous. The CDR3 contains 13 residues. The V end lost 8 bases, the J end lost 1 base, and 9 bases lay between the germline ends. Germline assignment: CDR1 LGHDT and CDR2 YNNKEL (reference sequence). The CDR3 coding sequence is TGTGCCAGCCGTAGTTTGTCTGGAAACACCATATATTTT. Translating gives CASRSLSGNTIYF.

This clone was observed once. This chain joins TRBV24-1 and TRBJ2-3; D is ambiguous. The CDR3 has 12 residues. V shed 12 bases and J shed 2 bases, with 11 bases lying between them. Germline lookup yields CDR1 KGHDR and CDR2 SFDVKD. The DNA for the CDR3 is TGTGCCTCCCGTGGCTACACAGATACGCAGTATTTT. The encoded protein is CASRGYTDTQYF.

The chain has TRBV3-1 (or the pseudogene TRBV3-2) and TRBJ2-1, with 8 bases fitting TRBD2. The CDR3 covers 14 residues. With V trimmed by 10 bases and J by 4 bases, 9 bases remained unmatched. CDR1 is LGHDT and CDR2 is YNNKEL in the germline V gene (reference sequence). CDR3 in DNA: TGTGCCATTGGGGCGGGGGGCTCATACAATGAGCAGTTCTTC. Encoded protein: CAIGAGGSYNEQFF.

The chain links TRBV27 to TRBJ2-6; D may be TRBD1 (5 bases). V dropped 0 bases and J dropped 2 bases, with 8 bases sitting between them. Germline loops: CDR1 MNHEY, CDR2 SMNVEV (reference sequence). The CDR3 sequence is 16 residues long. Written as DNA, the CDR3 is TGTGCCAGCAGTTTATCGTCCAGGGCTGGGGCCAACGTCCTGACTTTC. It specifies CASSLSSRAGANVLTF.

The genes are TRBV7-9 and TRBJ2-7, with 12 bases fitting TRBD2. The CDR3 totals 14 residues. V was clipped by 3 bases and J by 3 bases; unmatched bases: 0. Germline CDR1 is SEHNR and CDR2 is FQNEAQ (reference sequence). The DNA of the CDR3 is TGTGCCAGCAGCTTGACTAGCGGGGGCTACGAGCAGTACTTC. This encodes CASSLTSGGYEQYF.

The CDR3 region is CASRAVGGRQPQHF. CDR3 DNA sequence: TGTGCCAGCAGGGCGGTAGGGGGCCGTCAGCCCCAGCATTTT. The chain is built from TRBV6-5 and TRBJ1-5; 7 nucleotides align to TRBD1. The germline V gene has CDR1 MNHEY and CDR2 SVGAGI. The CDR3 covers 14 residues. Germline trimming cut 6 bases from V and 6 bases from J; bases unmatched to any gene: 8.